Detailed here is one T cell receptor (beta chain). Its antigen is still unknown. Per the germline V gene, SNHLY is the CDR1 and FYNNEI is the CDR2. CDR3 length: 16 amino acids, cysteine to phenylalanine. No DNA sequence is on record. The record originates from a study of monozygotic twins with inflammatory bowel disease (dated by TCRdb to between 2018 and 2021). Study-level background: In total, some 30 monozygotic twin pairs made up the full study: 19 Danish pairs, all IBD-discordant, plus nine German pairs, of which four were IBD-concordant and five were IBD-discordant. Each individual had, on average, about 151 000 unique TCRalpha sequences and 181 000 unique TCRbeta sequences available for analysis. Disease-associated traits were sought mainly through comparisons between IBD patients and their genetically identical healthy co-twins within discordant pairs.

The library came from 5' RACE. Each TCR library was prepared from around 3.5 ug of total RNA. cDNA was synthesized with SMARTScribe reverse transcriptase in eight separate reactions per sample. During cDNA synthesis, template switching introduced unique molecular identifiers that contained a 6-nucleotide sample barcode. Two nested PCRs of roughly 15 and 9 cycles amplified the TCRalpha and TCRbeta cDNA, and bead purification followed each PCR. Before amplification, cDNA was treated with uracil DNA-glycosylase and purified using the QIAquick PCR purification kit. The second PCR added Illumina TruSeq-compatible adapters along with sample-specific barcodes. TapeStation and Qubit were used to check library quality and concentration, and 5 ng of each library went into the pool. The pooled libraries were sequenced with 2 x 100 bp reads and custom sequencing primers on an Illumina HiSeq2500 single-index Rapid Run. The study's processing was this. UMI-based consensus assembly with MiGEC version 1.2.6 was used to correct PCR and sequencing errors. MiXCR version 2.1.1 was used for V(D)J alignment, clonotype assembly and CDR3 extraction. Gene usage, clonotype sharing and MAIT/NKT TCR abundance were normalised by analysing the top 1000, 10 000 and 20 000 clonotypes per sample. After downsampling to 27 000 UMIs, diversity was calculated as the inverse Simpson index using the vegan R package. Paired Mann-Whitney U tests were applied to discordant twin pairs, and Benjamini-Hochberg correction was used for multiple testing. The reads underwent TCRdb reprocessing, giving one record for each CDR3 protein sequence and no DNA. These V and J calls are TCRdb output, not the study's own analysis. The sample's records list a few hundred thousand distinct CDR3 sequences. The top ten clonotypes cover just over 2.5% of the sample.

Findings and caveats that apply to the study as a whole: Repertoire similarity did not differ between concordant and discordant twins, which could be due to limited statistical power. Because patients were on differing immunosuppressive treatments, the repertoires may have picked up extra background noise and inter-individual variability. IBD patients had lower TCRbeta repertoire diversity, measured by the inverse Simpson index, than their healthy co-twins. IBD patients shared fewer clonotypes with other individuals than healthy twins did, most markedly in patients showing signs of disease activity. The analysis was unable to tell different T cell subtypes apart. The results gave no support for a single strong signal or clonotype linked to IBD.

From each donor, an approximately 2.3 ml peripheral blood sample was collected into PAXgene tubes and kept at -80 degrees C. Without any T cell sorting, total RNA was extracted from whole blood using the PAXgene blood miRNA kit on an automated QIAcube. Peripheral blood from monozygotic twin pairs, either concordant or discordant for inflammatory bowel disease, underwent deep TCRalpha and TCRbeta repertoire profiling that used unique molecular barcoding. Smoking habits were recorded for all twin pairs, and each individual was classified as a current, former or never smoker. Input material: blood. This TCR came from a human donor with ulcerative colitis or Crohn's disease, or a healthy co-twin of an affected twin (not recorded which). The V and J segments used are TRBV2 and TRBJ1-5; with no DNA, the TCRdb D assignment of TRBD1 cannot be verified. The CDR3 sequence is CASSYDRAVQNQPQHF.